Listed below are T cell receptor beta chains from one sample, sequenced in a study of Ad26.COV2.S vaccination and SARS-CoV-2 variants. The method was immunoSEQ multiplex PCR; TCRdb's version includes in-frame clones alone and lacks a portion of them. The repertoire holds fewer than 400,000 clones, with less than 90% as singletons. The sample here was peripheral blood, taken in a trial of Ad26.COV2.S vaccine versus placebo. These receptors were obtained from a person between 18 and 60 years old who received the Ad26.COV2.S COVID-19 vaccine or a placebo. Each CDR3 is given with its conserved first and last residue. The order of the fields is J gene, clone size, CDR3 length, D gene, V gene, CDR3 protein, CDR3 DNA. The D gene is left open where the match is weak. A clone size is listed for some rows: how often the clone was seen (once, few, many), or a class if it is expanded.

J: TRBJ1-3; size: .; length: 16; D: TRBD1; V: TRBV6-5; CDR3: CASSYSKGAGINTIYF; DNA: TGTGCCAGCAGTTACTCGAAGGGGGCCGGAATAAACACCATATATTTT
J: TRBJ1-2; size: .; length: 14; D: TRBD1; V: TRBV6-1; CDR3: CASSQAGGYYGYTF; DNA: TGTGCCAGCAGTCAAGCAGGGGGTTACTATGGCTACACCTTC
J: TRBJ1-1; size: .; length: 15; D: .; V: TRBV4-3; CDR3: CASSQVNLRNTEAFF; DNA: TGCGCCAGCAGCCAAGTTAATTTGCGGAACACTGAAGCTTTCTTT
J: TRBJ1-2; size: .; length: 14; D: .; V: TRBV19; CDR3: CASSSGMGGVGYTF; DNA: TGTGCCAGTAGTTCGGGCATGGGGGGCGTTGGCTACACCTTC
J: TRBJ1-1; size: .; length: 14; D: .; V: TRBV18; CDR3: CASSPMEGHTEAFF; DNA: TGTGCCAGCTCACCAATGGAGGGCCACACTGAAGCTTTCTTT
J: TRBJ2-3; size: .; length: 15; D: TRBD2; V: TRBV3-1/TRBV3-2; CDR3: CASSQEWERGGTQYF; DNA: TGTGCCAGCAGCCAAGAGTGGGAGCGGGGAGGTACGCAGTATTTT
J: TRBJ2-2; size: .; length: 13; D: .; V: TRBV12-3/TRBV12-4; CDR3: CASSRAFGGELFF; DNA: TGTGCCAGCAGTCGGGCGTTTGGCGGGGAGCTGTTTTTT
J: TRBJ2-1; size: .; length: 13; D: .; V: TRBV5-1; CDR3: CASSLVTYNEQFF; DNA: TGCGCCAGCAGCTTAGTGACCTACAATGAGCAGTTCTTC
J: TRBJ2-2; size: .; length: 17; D: TRBD2; V: TRBV25-1; CDR3: CASSDTLTAGGTGELFF; DNA: TGTGCCAGCAGTGACACACTCACAGCGGGGGGAACCGGGGAGCTGTTTTTT
J: TRBJ1-5; size: few; length: 14; D: .; V: TRBV3-1/TRBV3-2; CDR3: CASSQAVGSQPQHF; DNA: TGTGCCAGCAGCCAAGCGGTGGGGAGTCAGCCCCAGCATTTT
J: TRBJ1-2; size: .; length: 15; D: .; V: TRBV19; CDR3: CATRDWGKDTYGYTF; DNA: TGTGCCACGAGAGACTGGGGGAAAGATACCTATGGCTACACCTTC
J: TRBJ1-2; size: .; length: 13; D: .; V: TRBV19; CDR3: CASSINRENGYTF; DNA: TGTGCCAGTAGTATTAACAGGGAAAATGGCTACACCTTC
J: TRBJ1-5; size: .; length: 15; D: TRBD1; V: TRBV6-2/TRBV6-3; CDR3: CASSYRGGGPQPQHF; DNA: TGTGCCAGCAGTTACAGGGGAGGGGGCCCTCAGCCCCAGCATTTT
J: TRBJ2-2; size: .; length: 15; D: .; V: TRBV6-6; CDR3: CASSYSTASTGELFF; DNA: TGTGCCAGCAGTTACTCGACGGCGAGCACCGGGGAGCTGTTTTTT
J: TRBJ1-1; size: .; length: 14; D: .; V: TRBV5-4; CDR3: CASSLPGNVSKAFF; DNA: TGTGCCAGCAGCTTGCCCGGGAATGTATCGAAAGCTTTCTTT
J: TRBJ1-6; size: .; length: 15; D: .; V: TRBV14; CDR3: CASSQDRARNSPLHF; DNA: TGTGCCAGCAGCCAAGATAGGGCGCGGAATTCACCCCTCCACTTT
J: TRBJ2-3; size: .; length: 17; D: .; V: TRBV7-9; CDR3: CASSLTPGTVVADTQYF; DNA: TGTGCCAGCAGCTTAACACCCGGGACTGTAGTAGCAGATACGCAGTATTTT
J: TRBJ1-5; size: .; length: 14; D: .; V: TRBV7-2; CDR3: CASSSPDGNQPQHF; DNA: TGTGCCAGCAGCTCCCCGGACGGGAATCAGCCCCAGCATTTT
J: TRBJ2-5; size: .; length: 18; D: .; V: TRBV18; CDR3: CASSPPRQGFLAGETQYF; DNA: TGTGCCAGCTCACCACCGAGGCAAGGCTTTTTGGCAGGGGAGACCCAGTACTTC
J: TRBJ1-1; size: .; length: 15; D: .; V: TRBV19; CDR3: CASSPPVDTYTEAFF; DNA: TGTGCCAGTAGTCCCCCGGTGGATACCTACACTGAAGCTTTCTTT
J: TRBJ1-2; size: once; length: 14; D: TRBD1; V: TRBV4-1; CDR3: CASSSRDRGYGYTF; DNA: TGCGCCAGCAGCAGCCGGGACAGGGGCTATGGCTACACCTTC
J: TRBJ2-2; size: .; length: 12; D: .; V: TRBV18; CDR3: CASSPVTGELFF; DNA: TGTGCCAGCTCACCAGTTACCGGGGAGCTGTTTTTT
J: TRBJ2-1; size: once; length: 12; D: .; V: TRBV29-1; CDR3: CSVEPPGNEQFF; DNA: TGCAGCGTTGAACCCCCAGGCAATGAGCAGTTCTTC
J: TRBJ1-4; size: .; length: 11; D: .; V: TRBV28; CDR3: CASSSPGKLFF; DNA: TGTGCCAGCAGTTCCCCAGGAAAACTGTTTTTT
J: TRBJ1-6; size: .; length: 13; D: .; V: TRBV19; CDR3: CASSMGAGSPLHF; DNA: TGTGCCAGTAGTATGGGGGCGGGCTCACCCCTCCACTTT
J: TRBJ2-5; size: few; length: 20; D: TRBD1; V: TRBV7-8; CDR3: CASSPHRAGTGGKSGKTQYF; DNA: TGTGCCAGCAGCCCCCATCGAGCCGGGACAGGGGGCAAGAGTGGGAAGACCCAGTACTTC
J: TRBJ1-2; size: .; length: 17; D: TRBD1; V: TRBV6-1; CDR3: CASSDLDRGRFGYGYTF; DNA: TGTGCCAGCAGTGATTTGGACAGGGGAAGATTTGGGTATGGCTACACCTTC
J: TRBJ1-2; size: .; length: 16; D: .; V: TRBV4-1; CDR3: CASSQDSQEVNYGYTF; DNA: TGCGCCAGCAGCCAAGACAGCCAGGAGGTTAACTATGGCTACACCTTC
J: TRBJ1-1; size: .; length: 16; D: .; V: TRBV5-1; CDR3: CASSFGGVRGNTEAFF; DNA: TGCGCCAGCAGCTTCGGTGGAGTGAGGGGGAACACTGAAGCTTTCTTT
J: TRBJ1-1; size: .; length: 14; D: .; V: TRBV19; CDR3: CASSIGGMNTEAFF; DNA: TGTGCCAGTAGTATAGGGGGGATGAACACTGAAGCTTTCTTT
J: TRBJ2-7; size: .; length: 16; D: TRBD1; V: TRBV4-1; CDR3: CASSHPLGQSSYEQYF; DNA: TGCGCCAGCAGTCACCCGTTGGGACAGAGCTCCTACGAGCAGTACTTC
J: TRBJ2-3; size: .; length: 15; D: TRBD1; V: TRBV5-4; CDR3: CASTTGTENTDTQYF; DNA: TGTGCCAGTACAACCGGGACAGAGAACACAGATACGCAGTATTTT
J: TRBJ2-7; size: few; length: 13; D: .; V: TRBV10-1; CDR3: CASSKDRSNEQYF; DNA: TGCGCCAGCAGCAAGGACAGAAGCAACGAGCAGTACTTC
J: TRBJ2-5; size: .; length: 15; D: .; V: TRBV3-1/TRBV3-2; CDR3: CASSQGTGRRETQYF; DNA: TGTGCCAGCAGCCAAGGGACCGGGAGAAGGGAGACCCAGTACTTC
J: TRBJ1-5; size: few; length: 14; D: TRBD1; V: TRBV2; CDR3: CASSDPRGDQPQHF; DNA: TGTGCCAGCAGTGATCCCAGGGGGGATCAGCCCCAGCATTTT
J: TRBJ1-6; size: .; length: 13; D: .; V: TRBV30; CDR3: CACIGQYNSPLHF; DNA: TGTGCCTGTATTGGACAGTATAATTCACCCCTCCACTTT
J: TRBJ2-3; size: .; length: 13; D: .; V: TRBV12-3/TRBV12-4; CDR3: CASIQTPTDTQYF; DNA: TGTGCCAGCATCCAAACACCCACAGATACGCAGTATTTT
J: TRBJ2-7; size: .; length: 14; D: TRBD1; V: TRBV24-1; CDR3: CATSDWGQIYEQYF; DNA: TGTGCCACCAGTGATTGGGGACAGATATACGAGCAGTACTTC
J: TRBJ2-7; size: .; length: 13; D: .; V: TRBV10-3; CDR3: CAISNRPWDEQYF; DNA: TGTGCCATCAGTAACAGACCGTGGGACGAGCAGTACTTC
J: TRBJ1-5; size: .; length: 13; D: .; V: TRBV10-2; CDR3: CASSGAVNQPQHF; DNA: TGCGCCAGCAGTGGGGCAGTGAATCAGCCCCAGCATTTT
J: TRBJ2-7; size: .; length: 14; D: .; V: TRBV5-4; CDR3: CASSLDSVSYEQYF; DNA: TGTGCCAGCAGCTTGGATTCCGTTTCCTACGAGCAGTACTTC
J: TRBJ1-6; size: few; length: 12; D: .; V: TRBV2; CDR3: CASRRAGVVFHF; DNA: TGTGCCAGCCGGCGAGCTGGGGTCGTTTTCCACTTT
J: TRBJ1-5; size: .; length: 12; D: .; V: TRBV3-1/TRBV3-2; CDR3: CASSLSMGPQHF; DNA: TGTGCCAGCAGCCTATCCATGGGGCCCCAGCATTTT
J: TRBJ1-2; size: .; length: 13; D: .; V: TRBV7-9; CDR3: CASSPGANYGYTF; DNA: TGTGCCAGCAGCCCAGGGGCTAACTATGGCTACACCTTC
J: TRBJ1-1; size: .; length: 15; D: .; V: TRBV4-1; CDR3: CASSQGVRLETEAFF; DNA: TGCGCCAGCAGCCAAGGTGTGCGACTTGAAACTGAAGCTTTCTTT
J: TRBJ1-1; size: .; length: 13; D: .; V: TRBV6-5; CDR3: CASKQGLYTEAFF; DNA: TGTGCCAGCAAACAGGGTTTGTACACTGAAGCTTTCTTT
J: TRBJ1-5; size: .; length: 13; D: .; V: TRBV12-3/TRBV12-4; CDR3: CASSTQAYQPQHF; DNA: TGTGCCAGCTCCACCCAGGCTTATCAGCCCCAGCATTTT
J: TRBJ1-3; size: .; length: 16; D: .; V: TRBV2; CDR3: CASSTNQGRVGNTIYF; DNA: TGTGCCAGCAGTACGAACCAGGGGCGGGTTGGAAACACCATATATTTT
J: TRBJ2-5; size: .; length: 15; D: .; V: TRBV7-2; CDR3: CASSLAPAEQETQYF; DNA: TGTGCCAGCAGCTTAGCCCCAGCGGAACAAGAGACCCAGTACTTC
J: TRBJ2-2; size: once; length: 12; D: .; V: TRBV7-9; CDR3: CWGAADTGELFF; DNA: TGTTGGGGGGCCGCAGACACCGGGGAGCTGTTTTTT
J: TRBJ1-5; size: .; length: 14; D: TRBD1; V: TRBV6-5; CDR3: CASSSTGNNQPQHF; DNA: TGTGCCAGCAGTTCGACAGGGAACAATCAGCCCCAGCATTTT
J: TRBJ2-5; size: .; length: 13; D: .; V: TRBV6-6; CDR3: CASKTGAHQTQYF; DNA: TGTGCCAGCAAGACGGGGGCCCACCAGACCCAGTACTTC
J: TRBJ2-2; size: .; length: 17; D: TRBD2; V: TRBV4-1; CDR3: CASSQPGTSGITGELFF; DNA: TGCGCCAGCAGCCAACCTGGGACTAGCGGGATCACCGGGGAGCTGTTTTTT
J: TRBJ1-1; size: .; length: 11; D: .; V: TRBV19; CDR3: CASSMGPEAFF; DNA: TGTGCCAGTAGTATGGGTCCTGAAGCTTTCTTT
J: TRBJ1-1; size: .; length: 15; D: .; V: TRBV18; CDR3: CASSPVTASNTEAFF; DNA: TGTGCCAGCTCACCGGTGACGGCCTCGAACACTGAAGCTTTCTTT